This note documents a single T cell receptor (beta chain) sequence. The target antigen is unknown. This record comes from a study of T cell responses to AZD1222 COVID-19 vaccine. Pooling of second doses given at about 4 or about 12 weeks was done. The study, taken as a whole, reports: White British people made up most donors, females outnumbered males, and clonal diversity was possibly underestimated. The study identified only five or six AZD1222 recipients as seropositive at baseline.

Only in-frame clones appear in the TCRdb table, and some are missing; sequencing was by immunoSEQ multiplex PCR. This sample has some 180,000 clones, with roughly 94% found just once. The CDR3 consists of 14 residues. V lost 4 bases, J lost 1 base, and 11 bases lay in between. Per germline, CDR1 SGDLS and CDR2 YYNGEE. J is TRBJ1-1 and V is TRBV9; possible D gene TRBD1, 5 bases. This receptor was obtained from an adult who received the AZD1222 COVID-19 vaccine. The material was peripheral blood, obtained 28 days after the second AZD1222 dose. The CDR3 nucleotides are TGTGCCAGCAGCCCCATAAGGGGGAACACTGAAGCTTTCTTT. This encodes CASSPIRGNTEAFF.